This passage covers 27 T cell receptor beta chains from one sample sequenced in a study of T cell responses to AZD1222 COVID-19 vaccine. TCRdb keeps only in-frame clones here, not all; method: immunoSEQ multiplex PCR. The sample lists 120,000 or so clones, about 90% occurring once. The sequencing here drew on peripheral blood, taken on day 0 of AZD1222 vaccination. Receptor source: an adult in good health.

The chain uses TRBV6-6 and TRBJ2-4; TRBD1 agrees at 9 bases. The V segment lost 5 bases and the J segment 4 bases; nucleotides outside the gene matches: 9. The CDR3 has 16 amino acids. Germline CDR1 and CDR2: MNHNY and SVGAGI (reference sequence). The DNA of the CDR3 is TGTGCCAGCAGTCACTTCCCCGGGACAGGGAAAAACATTCAGTACTTC. This translates into CASSHFPGTGKNIQYF.

The chain links TRBV11-2 to TRBJ2-7; TRBD1 matches at 8 bases. Germline CDR1 is SGHAT and CDR2 is FQNNGV. V lost 5 bases, J lost 4 bases, and 16 bases stayed unmatched. The CDR3 consists of 17 residues. The CDR3 loop reads CASSRNPGRTGWYEQYF. In DNA form, the CDR3 reads TGTGCCAGCAGCCGCAACCCCGGTCGGACAGGGTGGTACGAGCAGTACTTC.

The J gene is TRBJ1-2, the V gene TRBV6-5, with D perhaps TRBD1 (5 bases). Germline-derived CDR1 and CDR2 are MNHEY and SVGAGI. Trimming took off 4 bases at V and 5 bases at J, with 14 bases between the two ends. The CDR3 extends over 14 amino acids. Here the CDR3 reads CASSFQGNPYGYTF. The CDR3 DNA reads TGTGCCAGCAGTTTTCAGGGAAATCCTTATGGCTACACCTTC.

The J gene is TRBJ2-3, the V gene TRBV7-3; D unclear. Germline V gene data show CDR1 as SGHTA and CDR2 as FQGTGA. Deletions cut 5 bases from V and 0 bases from J, with 9 bases between. CDR3 length equals 14 residues. In DNA form, the CDR3 reads TGTGCCAGCAGCCCCCCCGGAAGCACAGATACGCAGTATTTT. Its translation: CASSPPGSTDTQYF.

This clone was counted a single time. V is TRBV7-9 and J is TRBJ1-2, with D unclear. CDR3 size: 11 residues. Germline CDR1 reads SEHNR; CDR2 reads FQNEAQ (reference sequence). V was trimmed by 8 bases and J by 6 bases, leaving 10 bases between them. This chain's CDR3 is CASGRVDGYTF. The CDR3 nucleotides read TGTGCCAGCGGTCGGGTTGATGGCTACACCTTC.

The rearrangement links TRBV27 to TRBJ1-5, with D possibly TRBD1 on 5 matching bases. CDR1 is MNHEY and CDR2 is SMNVEV in the germline V gene (reference sequence). This CDR3 contains 13 residues. V dropped 5 bases and J dropped 4 bases, with 9 bases sitting between them. CDR3 protein: CASSANRNQPQHF. CDR3 nucleotide sequence: TGTGCCAGCAGTGCAAACAGGAATCAGCCCCAGCATTTT.

In nucleotides, the CDR3 is TGTGCCAGCATGACCGGTGAGGAGGGGATGTTGGTCACCTTC. Translating it yields CASMTGEEGMLVTF. This sequence joins TRBV28 and TRBJ1-2, with D possibly being TRBD1 (5 bases). The germline V and J ends were trimmed by 7 bases and 13 bases, with 25 bases remaining between them. The CDR3 totals 14 residues. Germline CDR1 and CDR2: MDHEN and SYDVKM.

The J gene is TRBJ2-1, the V gene TRBV5-1; TRBD2 aligns across 10 bases. CDR1 is SGHRS and CDR2 is YFSETQ in the germline V gene. The V and J ends lost 4 bases and 2 bases, in that order; junction bases with no gene match: 15. The CDR3 runs to 19 residues. CDR3 protein: CASSHGGRLAGEAYNEQFF. The CDR3 DNA follows: TGCGCCAGCAGCCATGGAGGGCGGCTAGCGGGAGAAGCCTACAATGAGCAGTTCTTC.

The V call is TRBV10-2, the J call TRBJ2-3, with 7 nucleotides matching TRBD1. The CDR3 loop spans 16 amino acids. CDR1 is WSHSY, CDR2 SAAADI, per germline. V shed 3 bases and J 3 bases; nucleotides not matched to a gene: 9. CDR3 region: CASSDARQGLTDTQYF. CDR3 nucleotide sequence: TGCGCCAGCAGTGACGCCCGACAGGGCCTAACAGATACGCAGTATTTT.

In its sample, this clone was seen a few times. V gene TRBV7-9 combines with J gene TRBJ1-1; TRBD1 matches 8 bases. The CDR3 covers 14 residues. In germline, CDR1 is SEHNR, CDR2 FQNEAQ (reference sequence). The V segment lost 1 base and the J segment 4 bases; nucleotides outside the gene matches: 2. CDR3 DNA sequence: TGTGCCAGCAGCTTAGTTACAGGGGGCACTGAAGCTTTCTTT. Protein: CASSLVTGGTEAFF.

This sequence joins TRBV27 and TRBJ2-2; 8 nucleotides line up with TRBD2. With 3 bases clipped from V and 5 bases from J, the junction kept 5 bases outside the gene matches. Germline V gene lookup returns CDR1 MNHEY and CDR2 SMNVEV (reference sequence). CDR3 size: 15 residues. The CDR3 is CASSFGLAFTGELFF. The CDR3, as DNA: TGTGCCAGCAGTTTTGGACTAGCCTTTACCGGGGAGCTGTTTTTT.

A single count supports this clone. This rearrangement joins TRBV2 to TRBJ1-3, with D possibly being TRBD1 (6 bases). Trimming left V 6 bases short and J 0 bases short, with 9 bases between. CDR1 is SNHLY, CDR2 FYNNEI, per germline. This CDR3 region has 14 residues. CDR3 in DNA: TGTGCCAGCAGAACAGGGATCTCTGGAAACACCATATATTTT. Translating it yields CASRTGISGNTIYF.

V is TRBV5-4 and J is TRBJ1-1; D unresolved. V was shortened by 4 bases and J by 0 bases, with 13 bases between the two germline ends. Germline V gives CDR1 SGHNT, CDR2 YYREEE (reference sequence). CDR3 length: 15 amino acids. In DNA form, the CDR3 reads TGTGCCAGCAGCCCCATCGGAACGGTGAACACTGAAGCTTTCTTT. This translates into CASSPIGTVNTEAFF. Together with reference TRBV5-4 and TRBJ1-1, the CDR3 gives the full variable domain: ETGVTQSPTHLIKTRGQQVTLRCSSQSGHNTVSWYQQALGQGPQFIFQYYREEENGRGNFPPRFSGLQFPNYSSELNVNALELDDSALYLCASSPIGTVNTEAFFGQGTRLTVV.

The V call is TRBV6-5, the J call TRBJ1-5, with a possible D match to TRBD1 (5 bases). Germline V CDR1 and CDR2: MNHEY, SVGAGI. This CDR3 is built from 14 residues. Trimming removed 8 bases at V and 9 bases at J, with 20 bases between. CDR3 in amino acids: CASGREGFLPPQHF. The CDR3 DNA is TGTGCCAGCGGCAGGGAGGGTTTTCTTCCGCCCCAGCATTTT.

The CDR3 DNA sequence: TGTGCCAGCAGCCCTGGGCCGGCTGACACTGAAGCTTTCTTT. This encodes CASSPGPADTEAFF. V is TRBV11-3 and J is TRBJ1-1; no clear D. V shed 5 bases and J shed 3 bases, with 13 bases lying between them. Germline values: CDR1 SGHNT, CDR2 YENEEA. This CDR3 has 14 amino acids.

The gene calls are TRBV6-5 and TRBJ1-3; D gene ambiguous. This CDR3 is built from 15 residues. V gave up 6 bases and J gave up 0 bases, with 12 bases separating them. Per the germline V gene, CDR1 is MNHEY and CDR2 is SVGAGI. The CDR3 reads CASRFESNSGNTIYF. The CDR3 DNA reads as TGTGCCAGCAGATTTGAGTCGAACTCTGGAAACACCATATATTTT.

The V call is TRBV15, the J call TRBJ1-2, with D maybe TRBD1 (6 bases). V was shortened by 2 bases and J by 2 bases, with 12 bases between the two germline ends. Germline loops: CDR1 LNHNV, CDR2 YYDKDF (reference sequence). This CDR3 has 15 residues. The CDR3 is CATSRQMRGNYGYTF. CDR3 nucleotide sequence: TGTGCCACCAGCAGACAGATGAGGGGGAACTATGGCTACACCTTC.

This rearrangement joins TRBV28 to TRBJ1-4, with a weak D call TRBD1 (5 bases). Trimming removed 5 bases from V and 4 bases from J, with 14 bases in between. Germline V gene data show CDR1 as MDHEN and CDR2 as SYDVKM. This CDR3 comprises 15 residues. The CDR3 reads CASSPQGWGNEKLFF. Here the CDR3 DNA reads TGTGCCAGCAGTCCCCAGGGATGGGGTAATGAAAAACTGTTTTTT.

CDR3 sequence reads: CASSQDLAGNTIYF. CDR3 in DNA: TGTGCCAGCAGCCAAGATCTGGCTGGAAACACCATATATTTT. V is TRBV4-2 and J is TRBJ1-3; no reliable D call. Germline lookup yields CDR1 LGHNA and CDR2 YNFKEQ. V lost 0 bases, J lost 2 bases, and 5 bases lay in between. This CDR3 spans 14 amino acids.

This clone has just a few counts. The J gene is TRBJ1-2, the V gene TRBV29-1; 8 positions match TRBD1. This CDR3 is 14 amino acids long. The V gene's germline CDR1 is SQVTM and CDR2 ANQGSEA. The J segment lost 6 bases and the V segment lost 4 bases, leaving 10 bases of the junction unmatched. As DNA, the CDR3 is TGCAGCGTTGTTTCTGGACAGGGAGGAAATGGCTACACCTTC. This translates into CSVVSGQGGNGYTF.

The chain employs TRBV12-5 and TRBJ1-6, with 8 bases aligning to TRBD1. V was clipped by 11 bases and J by 2 bases; unmatched bases: 11. The CDR3 contains 16 residues. Germline V lookup: CDR1 LGHNT, CDR2 FRNRAP. CDR3 sequence (DNA): TGTGCTCCCGCCATGGACAGGGCGACCTATAATTCACCCCTCCACTTT. Protein product: CAPAMDRATYNSPLHF.

A note on this clone: Sequence at one end of the junction differs from germline and may be a read error. The V gene is TRBV7-7, the J gene TRBJ2-2; D perhaps matches TRBD1 (5 bases). The CDR3 length is 15 residues. Germline loops: CDR1 SSHAT, CDR2 FNYEAQ (reference sequence). The CDR3 nucleotides are TGTGCTAGCAGCCCAGCCCCGACAGCCACCGGGGAGCTGTTTTTT. Protein sequence: CASSPAPTATGELFF.

The DNA of the CDR3 is TGTGCCTGGACCCCCCTCCGGGCTAGCGGGAGAGATACGCAGTATTTT. This encodes CAWTPLRASGRDTQYF. The V call is TRBV30, the J call TRBJ2-3; 10 bases fit TRBD2. Trimming took 4 bases from V and 5 from J; bases not matched to a gene: 12. Germline V lookup: CDR1 GTSNPN, CDR2 SVGIG (reference sequence). This CDR3 is 16 amino acids long.

The chain carries TRBV13 and TRBJ2-1, with 9 bases lining up with TRBD2. CDR1 is PRHDT, CDR2 FYEKMQ, per germline (reference sequence). The CDR3 covers 16 residues. With 4 bases clipped from V and 6 bases from J, the junction kept 10 bases outside the gene matches. CDR3 loop: CASSSPGGRAINEQFF. The CDR3 DNA is TGTGCCAGCAGCTCGCCGGGCGGGAGGGCCATCAATGAGCAGTTCTTC.

The chain combines TRBV3-1 (or the pseudogene TRBV3-2) with TRBJ1-2; no definite D call. The V gene's germline CDR1 is LGHDT and CDR2 YNNKEL (reference sequence). The CDR3 has 13 amino acids. Trimming stripped 0 bases from V and 4 bases from J, with 6 bases between. The CDR3 reads CASSQDHGYGYTF. The DNA of the CDR3 is TGTGCCAGCAGCCAAGATCACGGCTATGGCTACACCTTC.

The rearrangement uses TRBV30 and TRBJ1-1, with unresolved D. Trimming cost V 0 bases and J 5 bases, with 4 bases left between them. Germline values: CDR1 GTSNPN, CDR2 SVGIG (reference sequence). CDR3 size: 11 residues. CDR3: CAWSVQTEAFF. The CDR3 DNA reads as TGTGCCTGGAGTGTTCAGACTGAAGCTTTCTTT.

The chain links TRBV21-1 to TRBJ2-7; the table's D call of TRBD2 was not tested on the DNA. TRBV21-1 is noted as a pseudogene. This CDR3 is built from 17 residues. The CDR3 here is CASSKDFKRIAGHEQYF. In DNA form, the CDR3 reads TGTGCCAGCAGCAAAGACTTTAAGAGAATAGCGGGCCACGAGCAGTACTTC.